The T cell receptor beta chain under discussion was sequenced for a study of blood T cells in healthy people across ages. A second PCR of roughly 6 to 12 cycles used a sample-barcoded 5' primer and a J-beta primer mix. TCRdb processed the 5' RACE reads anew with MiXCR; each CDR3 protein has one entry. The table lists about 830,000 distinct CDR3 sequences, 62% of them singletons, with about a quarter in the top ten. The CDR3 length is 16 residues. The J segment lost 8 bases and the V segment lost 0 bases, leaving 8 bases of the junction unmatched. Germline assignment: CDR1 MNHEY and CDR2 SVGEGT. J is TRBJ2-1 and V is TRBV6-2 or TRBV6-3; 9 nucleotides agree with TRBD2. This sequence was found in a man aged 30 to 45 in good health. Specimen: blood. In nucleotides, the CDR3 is TGTGCCAGCAGTTACTCGGCGGGGGGGCCCAGGGATGAGCAGTTCTTC. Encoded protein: CASSYSAGGPRDEQFF.